This T cell receptor beta chain was sequenced in a study of blood T cells in healthy people across ages. Trimming took off 4 bases at V and 5 bases at J, with 15 bases between the two ends. Germline CDR1 SGHRS, CDR2 YFSETQ. CDR3 length: 14 amino acids. Through a sample-barcoded 5' primer and a J-beta primer mix, a second PCR was run for 7 to 11 cycles. MiXCR was run by TCRdb on the 5' RACE reads, yielding one entry per CDR3 protein. Here the sample spans about a million distinct CDR3 sequences, roughly 50% being singletons. The chain has TRBV5-1 and TRBJ1-2; D unresolved. This TCR was recovered from a woman aged 60-70 years in good health. The sample consisted of blood. CDR3 nucleotide sequence: TGCGCCAGCAGCGTGGGAGTCGGGATGTATGGCTACACCTTC. The encoded protein is CASSVGVGMYGYTF.